This entry lists 16 T cell receptor beta chains sequenced from one sample in a study of blood T cell repertoires in COVID-19. TCRdb's table, derived via immunoSEQ multiplex PCR, lists solely in-frame clones and lacks some. The sample shows about 200,000 clones, roughly 80% of them seen only once. The sample taken for sequencing was peripheral blood. Every receptor here comes from a human donor in a cohort sampled during active COVID-19.

This clone was seen once. The chain carries TRBV3-1 (or the pseudogene TRBV3-2) and TRBJ1-2; D is possibly TRBD1 (5 bases). The germline gives CDR1 LGHDT, CDR2 YNNKEL (reference sequence). This CDR3 has 13 amino acids. V was cut by 7 bases and J by 8 bases, with 17 bases left in between. The CDR3 DNA is TGTGCCAGCACCTTCCAAGGGGTGGACGGCTACACCTTC. Its protein is CASTFQGVDGYTF.

This clone has a handful of counts. J is TRBJ2-6 and V is TRBV3-1 (or the pseudogene TRBV3-2); 10 bases are a match to TRBD1. CDR3 length: 17 residues. The V and J ends lost 3 bases and 4 bases, in that order; junction bases with no gene match: 6. Germline V gene data show CDR1 as LGHDT and CDR2 as YNNKEL (reference sequence). The CDR3 region is CASSHPATGGGANVLTF. For the CDR3, the DNA is TGTGCCAGCAGCCACCCGGCGACAGGGGGCGGGGCCAACGTCCTGACTTTC.

CDR3 region: CASSNPTGFSYGYTF. The CDR3 DNA reads TGTGCCAGCAGTAACCCGACAGGGTTCTCTTATGGCTACACCTTC. The chain carries TRBV6-2 or TRBV6-3 and TRBJ1-2; 7 bases line up with TRBD1. The V segment lost 5 bases and the J segment 5 bases; nucleotides outside the gene matches: 11. The CDR3 covers 15 residues. Germline V gene sequence: CDR1 MNHEY, CDR2 SVGEGT.

The chain couples TRBV5-1 to TRBJ2-7; D is possibly TRBD2 (5 bases). The CDR3 runs 13 residues. Trimming took off 3 bases at V and 4 bases at J, with 11 bases between the two ends. Per germline, CDR1 SGHRS and CDR2 YFSETQ. CDR3 in DNA: TGCGCCAGCAGCTCCTCCGGACTGTACGAGCAGTACTTC. It yields the protein CASSSSGLYEQYF.

The chain joins TRBV7-8 to TRBJ2-1, with TRBD2 matching 8 bases. Germline V gene lookup returns CDR1 SGHVS and CDR2 FQNEAQ. The CDR3 spans 16 residues. Unmatched junction bases numbered 16, after V lost 0 bases and J lost 15 bases. CDR3 loop: CASSLAIGTAGGLLFF. CDR3 bases: TGTGCCAGCAGCTTAGCGATTGGCACGGCGGGGGGCCTTTTGTTCTTC. The full variable domain, its missing parts supplied by reference TRBV7-8 and TRBJ2-1, is GAGVSQSPRYKVAKRGQDVALRCDPISGHVSLFWYQQALGQGPEFLTYFQNEAQLDKSGLPSDRFFAERPEGSVSTLKIQRTQQEDSAVYLCASSLAIGTAGGLLFFGPGTRLTVL.

The chain combines TRBV21-1 with TRBJ2-7; the table gives TRBD1 as D, unverified against the DNA. TRBV21-1 is a pseudogene segment. The CDR3 contains 16 residues. The CDR3 DNA reads as TGTGCCAGCAGCAAACAGAACCGGGACACGAGCTACGAGCAGTACTTC. Protein product: CASSKQNRDTSYEQYF.

The V and J genes are TRBV6-6 and TRBJ1-5; TRBD1 matches 7 bases. J gave up 2 bases and V 8 bases, and 6 bases lay outside the gene matches. Germline CDR1 is MNHNY and CDR2 is SVGAGI (reference sequence). The CDR3 has 14 residues. CDR3 DNA sequence: TGTGCCAGCCGGGACAGAAGGGGCAATCAGCCCCAGCATTTT. Translated: CASRDRRGNQPQHF.

The rearrangement uses TRBV6-4 and TRBJ2-3, with D tentatively TRBD1 (6 bases). This CDR3 comprises 13 residues. Trimming pared 3 bases from V and 3 bases from J, leaving 7 bases between. Germline V lookup: CDR1 MRHNA, CDR2 SNTAGT. CDR3 coding DNA: TGTGCCAGCAGTGAACAGGGAACAGATACGCAGTATTTT. Amino acids: CASSEQGTDTQYF.

The chain has TRBV28 and TRBJ1-1; D is perhaps TRBD1 (6 bases). Germline CDR1 and CDR2: MDHEN and SYDVKM. Trimming left V 7 bases short and J 11 bases short, with 17 bases between. The CDR3 has 12 residues. CDR3 residues: CASTLWAGEAFF. CDR3 sequence (DNA): TGTGCCAGCACCCTATGGGCAGGGGAGGCTTTCTTT.

Only one count was recorded for this clone. The chain combines TRBV7-2 with TRBJ1-1; 7 bases are shared with TRBD1. J lost 3 bases, V lost 6 bases, and 4 bases had no gene match. CDR3 length: 13 residues. Germline V gene data show CDR1 as SGHTA and CDR2 as FQGNSA. The CDR3 sequence: CASRPGQYTEAFF. CDR3 bases: TGTGCCAGCAGACCGGGACAGTACACTGAAGCTTTCTTT.

The sample holds a few counts of this clone. The chain recombines TRBV27 with TRBJ1-1; tentative D call: TRBD1 (5 bases). CDR1 and CDR2 (germline): MNHEY, SMNVEV (reference sequence). The ends were cut back, 2 bases at V and 6 bases at J, with 16 bases in the middle. The CDR3 consists of 15 residues. The CDR3 reads CASSLHPGNVAEAFF. As DNA, the CDR3 is TGTGCCAGCAGTTTACACCCAGGGAACGTGGCTGAAGCTTTCTTT.

The genes are TRBV7-2 and TRBJ2-7; TRBD1 matches 9 bases. V lost 5 bases to trimming and J lost 1 base; unmatched junction nucleotides: 3. Germline values: CDR1 SGHTA, CDR2 FQGNSA. CDR3 length: 14 residues. In nucleotides, the CDR3 is TGTGCCAGCAGCCCGGACAGGGGATCCTACGAGCAGTACTTC. Translation: CASSPDRGSYEQYF.

The chain carries TRBV5-4 and TRBJ2-5, with 7 positions matching TRBD1. In germline, CDR1 is SGHNT, CDR2 YYREEE (reference sequence). The length of the CDR3 is 13 residues. V lost 5 bases and J lost 5; bases outside the gene matches: 6. CDR3 bases: TGTGCCAGCAGTACAGGGGCGGCGGAGACCCAGTACTTC. This translates into CASSTGAAETQYF.

This chain links TRBV9 with TRBJ2-3, with TRBD1 as a possible D gene (6 bases). Looked up from germline, CDR1 is SGDLS and CDR2 is YYNGEE. The CDR3 runs 15 residues. V dropped 2 bases and J dropped 7 bases, with 17 bases sitting between them. The CDR3 loop reads CASSVSSGAPNTQYF. The CDR3 nucleotides are TGTGCCAGCAGCGTGTCTTCAGGGGCCCCAAATACGCAGTATTTT.

The chain recombines TRBV30 with TRBJ2-3; 12 positions agree with TRBD2. Per the germline V gene, CDR1 is GTSNPN and CDR2 is SVGIG (reference sequence). CDR3 length: 17 residues. Unmatched junction bases numbered 7, after V lost 3 bases and J lost 0 bases. CDR3 coding DNA: TGTGCCTGGAGGAGGGGGACTAGCGGGTTTAGCACAGATACGCAGTATTTT. It translates to CAWRRGTSGFSTDTQYF.

The chain combines TRBV12-3 or TRBV12-4 with TRBJ2-3, with D perhaps matching TRBD2 (5 bases). This CDR3 comprises 13 residues. Trimming left V 0 bases short and J 12 bases short, with 13 bases between. CDR3 amino acids: CASSLAPGISQYF. CDR3 in DNA: TGTGCCAGCAGTTTAGCGCCGGGGATAAGTCAGTATTTT.